The clone carrying this T cell receptor (beta chain) has a count of ten or more. These data originate in a study of neurological immune-mediated disorders. TCRdb itself ran the 5' RACE reads through MiXCR, one entry per CDR3 protein. The data hold tens of thousands of distinct CDR3 sequences, with around 2.5% observed a single time. CDR1 is SGHTA, CDR2 FQGNSA, per germline. Between the trimmed V and J ends, which lost 5 bases and 7 bases, there was a span of 24 bases. The CDR3 has 17 amino acids. This TCR derives from a woman in her forties or fifties with multiple sclerosis. The material sequenced was PBMCs. The V call is TRBV7-2, the J call TRBJ2-1; D is perhaps TRBD2 (5 bases). The CDR3 sequence: CASSRGWLTRGNNEQFF. The CDR3 nucleotides are TGTGCCAGCAGCCGAGGGTGGTTAACGAGAGGGAATAATGAGCAGTTCTTC.